This T cell receptor beta chain was recovered during a study of blood T cell repertoires in COVID-19. As handled by the study authors: Amplification of reference gene primers provided the estimated nucleated cell counts. Profiled with immunoSEQ multiplex PCR; TCRdb holds only in-frame clones, not every one. V, J and clone size are taken as reported in that table, and D and trimming were inferred from the DNA itself. The sample has 250,000 to 350,000 clones, around 88% seen once; the top ten hold 2% to 2.5%. Sequenced sample: peripheral blood. The sequence derives from a woman in her thirties who had recovered from COVID-19.

The CDR3 nucleotides read TGTGCCAGCAGTTACGAGCAGGGGTCCTACGAGCAGTACTTC. Its protein product is CASSYEQGSYEQYF. The V call is TRBV11-1, the J call TRBJ2-7, with D maybe TRBD1 (6 bases). V lost 6 bases and J lost 1, with 13 bases in between. The CDR3 contains 14 residues. Germline V gives CDR1 SGHAT, CDR2 FQDESV (reference sequence).